These T cell receptor beta chains were read from a single sample in a study of cytomegalovirus exposure and HLA in healthy donors. Generated by immunoSEQ multiplex PCR, the TCRdb table keeps only in-frame clones and is missing some. The top ten hold roughly 8% of the sample, which has some 99,000 clones, approximately 71% seen once. The sequenced sample was PBMCs. The source is a female donor in good health and CMV-seronegative. Both conserved end residues are part of each CDR3. The D gene is left open where the match is weak. A row's size may be missing; if present it is once, few, many or a size class.

cdr3_nt	cdr3_aa	d_call	j_call	v_call	clone_size
TGTGCCAGCTCACCATTGGCCGAACATGAAGCTTTCTTT	CASSPLAEHEAFF	.	TRBJ1-1	TRBV18	.
TGCGCCAGCAGTGAGAGTCAGGTTAATCAGCCCCAGCATTTT	CASSESQVNQPQHF	.	TRBJ1-5	TRBV10-2	.
TGCGCCAGCAGCCAAGTTCTACAGGATCAGCCCCAGCATTTT	CASSQVLQDQPQHF	.	TRBJ1-5	TRBV4-1	.
TGTGCCAGCAGCCTACTTGGACAGGGAGGAGAGACCCAGTACTTC	CASSLLGQGGETQYF	TRBD1	TRBJ2-5	TRBV7-3	.
TGTGCCAGCAGACCTCCGCTTGGCCAGCCCCAGCATTTT	CASRPPLGQPQHF	.	TRBJ1-5	TRBV28	.
TGTGCCAGCAGCTTAGGGACCTCAGCAACGGGAACCTACGAGCAGTACTTC	CASSLGTSATGTYEQYF	.	TRBJ2-7	TRBV7-8	.
TGTGCCAGTAGTATGACAGGGACCCTCTACGAGCAGTACTTC	CASSMTGTLYEQYF	TRBD1	TRBJ2-7	TRBV19	few
TGTGCCAGCACCCTAAGGGCGGGAAATCAGCCCCAGCATTTT	CASTLRAGNQPQHF	.	TRBJ1-5	TRBV7-2	.
TGTGCCAGCAGTTTACCCGGACAGGGGAATACTGAAGCTTTCTTT	CASSLPGQGNTEAFF	TRBD1	TRBJ1-1	TRBV28	.
TGTGCCAGTAGTAAATTGGGACAGATGAACAATGGCTACACCTTC	CASSKLGQMNNGYTF	TRBD1	TRBJ1-2	TRBV19	few
TGTGCCAGCAGAACAGGGATCTCCGAAGCTTTCTTT	CASRTGISEAFF	.	TRBJ1-1	TRBV6-5	.
TGTGCCATCAGGGGACAGGGGGACTCCTACGAGCAGTACTTC	CAIRGQGDSYEQYF	TRBD1	TRBJ2-7	TRBV10-3	once
TGTGCCAGCAGTCGGACAGGGGATCATGGCTACACCTTC	CASSRTGDHGYTF	TRBD1	TRBJ1-2	TRBV9	.
TGTGCCAGCAGTGTCCACCAGTCGGCGGGAGGCTACACGAAGAGCTCCTACAATGAGCAGTTCTTC	CASSVHQSAGGYTKSSYNEQFF	TRBD2	TRBJ2-1	TRBV2	.
TGTGCCAGCAGTATCCGACAGGGCCGGGAAGGAAATGAGCAGTTCTTC	CASSIRQGREGNEQFF	TRBD1	TRBJ2-1	TRBV6-6	few
TGTGCCAGCAGTTACGATCGCGACAGGGTAAATCTTGAAGCTTTCTTT	CASSYDRDRVNLEAFF	TRBD1	TRBJ1-1	TRBV6-6	.
TGTGCCAGCAGTCGCGGGGTGAACACTGAAGCTTTCTTT	CASSRGVNTEAFF	.	TRBJ1-1	TRBV27	.
TGTGCCAGCAGCTTAGGGGGCAACACTGAAGCTTTCTTT	CASSLGGNTEAFF	.	TRBJ1-1	TRBV11-3	.
TGTGCCAGCAGTTTCGAGGGGACAACGCGCAAATATGGCTACACCTTC	CASSFEGTTRKYGYTF	.	TRBJ1-2	TRBV28	.
TGTGCCAGTAGTCCCCGGGGTAGCGGGAGTTCGGATGAGCAGTTCTTC	CASSPRGSGSSDEQFF	TRBD2	TRBJ2-1	TRBV19	.
TGTGCCAGCAGCTTCTCCCGGGACAGGGGGCGTGAGCAGTTCTTC	CASSFSRDRGREQFF	TRBD1	TRBJ2-1	TRBV11-1	.
TGTGCCAGCAGCAAGGCTACGGGACAAAAGAACACTGAAGCTTTCTTT	CASSKATGQKNTEAFF	.	TRBJ1-1	TRBV21-1	.
TGTGCCAGCAGCTCTTACACAGGGGTGGTGCGGGAGACCCAGTACTTC	CASSSYTGVVRETQYF	TRBD1	TRBJ2-5	TRBV5-4	once
TGCGCCAGCAGCCAAGGATATGGGGGGGGGAGCAATCAGCCCCAGCATTTT	CASSQGYGGGSNQPQHF	.	TRBJ1-5	TRBV4-1	.
TGTGCCGGCGGGACAGGGACGGGTAATCAGCCCCAGCATTTT	CAGGTGTGNQPQHF	TRBD1	TRBJ1-5	TRBV30	.
TGTGCCAGCAGCTTAAACCCAGGGGCAAACAATGAGCAGTTCTTC	CASSLNPGANNEQFF	.	TRBJ2-1	TRBV11-3	.
TGTGCCAGTAGTTCCCTAGCGGGAGGGTTGAGGGACATTCAGTACTTC	CASSSLAGGLRDIQYF	TRBD2	TRBJ2-4	TRBV19	.
TGTGCCAGTAGTATTGGTGAGAGCTCCTACAATGAGCAGTTCTTC	CASSIGESSYNEQFF	.	TRBJ2-1	TRBV19	.
TGTGCCAGCAGCTTAGGTCGGACTAGCGGTCAAGAGACCCAGTACTTC	CASSLGRTSGQETQYF	TRBD2	TRBJ2-5	TRBV7-2	.
TGTGCCAGCAGCCCCCGGACAGGGGACTCTGGAAACACCATATATTTT	CASSPRTGDSGNTIYF	TRBD1	TRBJ1-3	TRBV9	.
TGTGCCAGCAGCTCAAATAAGGGGGCAAGGGGGACTGAAGCTTTCTTT	CASSSNKGARGTEAFF	TRBD1	TRBJ1-1	TRBV7-3	.
TGTGCCAGCAGCGTAAGGGGGGGGGACAGGGGGATGGATACGCAGTATTTT	CASSVRGGDRGMDTQYF	TRBD1	TRBJ2-3	TRBV9	.
TGCGCCAGCAGGAGTTGGACAGGGGGCAACTACGAGCAGTACTTC	CASRSWTGGNYEQYF	TRBD1	TRBJ2-7	TRBV5-1	.
TGTGCCAGTAGTACGGGACAGAACACTGAAGCTTTCTTT	CASSTGQNTEAFF	.	TRBJ1-1	TRBV19	.
TGTGCCAGCAGTGACGGGACTAGCCGAGGAAATGAGCAGTTCTTC	CASSDGTSRGNEQFF	TRBD2	TRBJ2-1	TRBV6-1	.
TGTGCCAGCGGGGAGTTGCTCCCGTCGTCTCGGCAGTACTTC	CASGELLPSSRQYF	.	TRBJ2-7	TRBV27	.
TGTGCCAGCAGCGTAGCGGGAGGATCCTCCTACAATGAGCAGTTCTTC	CASSVAGGSSYNEQFF	TRBD2	TRBJ2-1	TRBV9	.
TGTGCCAGCAGTTTATTGACAGGAGGCGAGACCCAGTACTTC	CASSLLTGGETQYF	.	TRBJ2-5	TRBV28	.
TGTGCCAGCAGCCCTACCAAGCGGGGGGTGACCTACGAGCAGTACTTC	CASSPTKRGVTYEQYF	TRBD2	TRBJ2-7	TRBV5-4	once
TGCAGCGTTCCGACCGGGACTAGCGAAAACAATGAGCAGTTCTTC	CSVPTGTSENNEQFF	TRBD2	TRBJ2-1	TRBV29-1	.
TGTGCCAGCAGCCCCCAACAGGGTCGGGGCTACGAGCAGTACTTC	CASSPQQGRGYEQYF	.	TRBJ2-7	TRBV7-9	.
TGTGCCACCGGACGGGGCTCCTACAATGAGCAGTTCTTC	CATGRGSYNEQFF	.	TRBJ2-1	TRBV19	.
TGTGCCAGCAGTTACGGCGTTACAGGGAACACTGAAGCTTTCTTT	CASSYGVTGNTEAFF	.	TRBJ1-1	TRBV6-6	.
TGTGCCAGCAGCGCCGGTCCTTTGTTGACTGAAGCTTTCTTT	CASSAGPLLTEAFF	.	TRBJ1-1	TRBV6-1	.
TGTGCCAGCAGTCTTAAGGGGACAGTCCCATCCTACGAGCAGTACTTC	CASSLKGTVPSYEQYF	TRBD1	TRBJ2-7	TRBV27	.
TGTGCCAGCAGTGTGAGGGAAAGAGGCTACACCTTC	CASSVRERGYTF	.	TRBJ1-2	TRBV2	.
TGCGCCAGCAGCCAAGCGGGGGGGTCCTACAATGAGCAGTTCTTC	CASSQAGGSYNEQFF	TRBD2	TRBJ2-1	TRBV10-1	.
TGTGCCAGCTCACTCCAAAGGACAGGAGCTAGTGATGGCTACACCTTC	CASSLQRTGASDGYTF	TRBD1	TRBJ1-2	TRBV18	.
TGCGCCAGCAGACCGGGACAGGGGGTATATAATTCACCCCTCCACTTT	CASRPGQGVYNSPLHF	TRBD1	TRBJ1-6	TRBV23-1	.
TGCGCCAGCAGCCAAGATCCTCTGGACAGGGGCTTGTTCCGCTACTATGGCTACACCTTC	CASSQDPLDRGLFRYYGYTF	TRBD1	TRBJ1-2	TRBV4-1	.
TGTGCCAGCAGCTTAGCGGGTCGGTTTTTTGGACAGCAAGAGACCCAGTACTTC	CASSLAGRFFGQQETQYF	.	TRBJ2-5	TRBV7-9	.
TGTGCCAGTAGGAGTACCTACAATGAGCAGTTCTTC	CASRSTYNEQFF	.	TRBJ2-1	TRBV19	.